These T cell receptor beta chains were read from a single sample in a study of radiotherapy plus CTLA-4 blockade in lung cancer. Clones were read by immunoSEQ multiplex PCR, and TCRdb kept only the in-frame ones, dropping some. Seen here are approximately 34,000 clones, approximately 66% observed once, and the top ten hold around 4%. The sequenced sample was peripheral blood, obtained from a patient treated with radiotherapy plus ipilimumab. These receptor sequences come from a human donor with non-small cell lung cancer who had stable disease on radiotherapy plus ipilimumab. Both conserved end residues are part of each CDR3. D genes are given only for firm matches. Clone size is stated in some rows and not others, as once, few, many or a class when expanded.

CASSQVLRTTNEKLFF	TGCGCCAGCAGCCAAGTTCTTAGGACAACTAATGAAAAACTGTTTTTT	-	-	TRBV4-1	TRBJ1-4
CASSTRDTGELFF	TGTGCCAGTAGTACCCGGGACACCGGGGAGCTGTTTTTT	-	-	TRBV19	TRBJ2-2
CASSRGGRTGYEQYF	TGTGCCAGCTCGCGGGGCGGGAGAACAGGCTACGAGCAGTACTTC	once	TRBD2	TRBV28	TRBJ2-7
CASSSPARTGPDEQYF	TGCGCCAGCAGCTCCCCAGCGAGGACAGGGCCCGACGAGCAGTACTTC	-	TRBD1	TRBV5-1	TRBJ2-7
CASSRTSGRSPYEQYF	TGTGCCAGCTCGAGGACTAGCGGGAGATCCCCCTACGAGCAGTACTTC	few	TRBD2	TRBV18	TRBJ2-7
CASSEFGGRRTDTQYF	TGTGCCAGCAGTGAATTTGGTGGGAGGCGCACAGATACGCAGTATTTT	-	-	TRBV6-1	TRBJ2-3
CASRLGDLSYNEQFF	TGCGCCAGCAGGCTGGGGGACCTTTCCTACAATGAGCAGTTCTTC	-	-	TRBV4-1	TRBJ2-1
CSVDGGDGSTDTQYF	TGCAGCGTTGACGGGGGAGATGGGAGCACAGATACGCAGTATTTT	-	-	TRBV29-1	TRBJ2-3
CASKGSDTQYF	TGTGCCAGCAAGGGGTCAGATACGCAGTATTTT	-	-	TRBV6-5	TRBJ2-3
CASSTGLFSGNTIYF	TGTGCCAGCAGCACAGGGCTCTTCTCTGGAAACACCATATATTTT	-	-	TRBV27	TRBJ1-3
CASRGTEFWETQYF	TGTGCCAGTAGGGGGACCGAGTTCTGGGAGACCCAGTACTTC	-	-	TRBV19	TRBJ2-5
CASSGNSARETQYF	TGCGCCAGCAGCGGAAACAGCGCCAGGGAGACCCAGTACTTC	-	-	TRBV5-1	TRBJ2-5
CASSPGQSNEKLFF	TGTGCCAGCAGCCCGGGACAAAGTAATGAAAAACTGTTTTTT	-	-	TRBV6-6	TRBJ1-4
CASSTGLSTTQYF	TGTGCCAGCAGTACGGGACTCTCGACTACGCAGTATTTT	-	-	TRBV5-4	TRBJ2-3
CASTQRDRKGYGYTF	TGTGCCAGCACCCAGCGGGACAGAAAGGGCTATGGCTACACCTTC	medium-sized	TRBD1	TRBV7-9	TRBJ1-2
CASSAGDWGDNEQFF	TGCGCCAGCAGTGCCGGGGATTGGGGCGACAATGAGCAGTTCTTC	once	-	TRBV10-1	TRBJ2-1
CASSRRAYGYTF	TGTGCCAGCAGCCGACGGGCCTATGGCTACACCTTC	-	-	TRBV6-5	TRBJ1-2